The rows below give T cell receptor beta chains drawn from one sample of a study of blood T cell repertoires in COVID-19. Libraries were prepared by immunoSEQ multiplex PCR; TCRdb keeps only in-frame clonotypes and omits some of them. The table has more than 35,000 clones, around nine tenths seen once. Specimen: peripheral blood. Receptor source: a human donor in a cohort sampled during active COVID-19. Both conserved end residues are part of each CDR3. Fields, in order: CDR3 protein, J gene, V gene.

cdr3_aa: CASSMVIRTGRQETQYF; j_call: TRBJ2-5; v_call: TRBV19
cdr3_aa: CASSSRLAGRYEQFF; j_call: TRBJ2-1; v_call: TRBV7-2
cdr3_aa: CASSRDRGRGELFF; j_call: TRBJ2-2; v_call: TRBV6-5
cdr3_aa: CASRLTGSGELFF; j_call: TRBJ2-2; v_call: TRBV7-2
cdr3_aa: CASSATPRAGNTIYF; j_call: TRBJ1-3; v_call: TRBV5-1
cdr3_aa: CASSRPGTGGYEQYF; j_call: TRBJ2-7; v_call: TRBV6-5
cdr3_aa: CASSATPPTSVPAGELFF; j_call: TRBJ2-2; v_call: TRBV7-2
cdr3_aa: CASSIGQGLSGANVLTF; j_call: TRBJ2-6; v_call: TRBV19
cdr3_aa: CASSSTKTGSFEAFF; j_call: TRBJ1-1; v_call: TRBV27
cdr3_aa: CASSDGQSSYNEQFF; j_call: TRBJ2-1; v_call: TRBV25-1
cdr3_aa: CASRASGREETQYF; j_call: TRBJ2-5; v_call: TRBV19
cdr3_aa: CASSLISANTGELFF; j_call: TRBJ2-2; v_call: TRBV28
cdr3_aa: CASSLGLRGTSGNGETQYF; j_call: TRBJ2-5; v_call: TRBV5-4
cdr3_aa: CASSAGGLAGERGDTQYF; j_call: TRBJ2-3; v_call: TRBV9
cdr3_aa: CASSLRQSGNTIYF; j_call: TRBJ1-3; v_call: TRBV5-6
cdr3_aa: CASSLGTHTYEQYF; j_call: TRBJ2-7; v_call: TRBV18
cdr3_aa: CASSQDLGAGNTIYF; j_call: TRBJ1-3; v_call: TRBV3-1/TRBV3-2
cdr3_aa: CASITMRGRNSPLHF; j_call: TRBJ1-6; v_call: TRBV28
cdr3_aa: CASSSGQYWDEQFF; j_call: TRBJ2-1; v_call: TRBV6-2/TRBV6-3
cdr3_aa: CASSSVPGTTDGNTIYF; j_call: TRBJ1-3; v_call: TRBV5-6
cdr3_aa: CASSVLAGAVGEQFF; j_call: TRBJ2-1; v_call: TRBV6-4
cdr3_aa: CASSIQGPTGELFF; j_call: TRBJ2-2; v_call: TRBV25-1
cdr3_aa: CASSGVEDNSPLHF; j_call: TRBJ1-6; v_call: TRBV5-1
cdr3_aa: CASREDRPLRDTQYF; j_call: TRBJ2-3; v_call: TRBV25-1
cdr3_aa: CASTPGSQNYEQYF; j_call: TRBJ2-7; v_call: TRBV28
cdr3_aa: CASSPPRGLTRSNTEAFF; j_call: TRBJ1-1; v_call: TRBV18
cdr3_aa: CSASASSKGDEQFF; j_call: TRBJ2-1; v_call: TRBV20-1
cdr3_aa: CSVLAGGNGELFF; j_call: TRBJ2-2; v_call: TRBV29-1
cdr3_aa: CASSSEGQPQHF; j_call: TRBJ1-5; v_call: TRBV11-2
cdr3_aa: CATRGRDSLDEQFF; j_call: TRBJ2-1; v_call: TRBV24-1
cdr3_aa: CASSLGGRSTGELFF; j_call: TRBJ2-2; v_call: TRBV5-1
cdr3_aa: CASSSVAGRYETQYF; j_call: TRBJ2-5; v_call: TRBV5-1
cdr3_aa: CASSLAVGTDTQYF; j_call: TRBJ2-3; v_call: TRBV7-6
cdr3_aa: CATSGAGEVETQYF; j_call: TRBJ2-5; v_call: TRBV24-1
cdr3_aa: CASSLGGGDPYEQYF; j_call: TRBJ2-7; v_call: TRBV5-6
cdr3_aa: CASSPSGGGSNQPQHF; j_call: TRBJ1-5; v_call: TRBV7-9
cdr3_aa: CASSPNRDRNQPQHF; j_call: TRBJ1-5; v_call: TRBV7-6
cdr3_aa: CAWSVVRGNSPLHF; j_call: TRBJ1-6; v_call: TRBV30
cdr3_aa: CAISAGGGETQYF; j_call: TRBJ2-5; v_call: TRBV10-3
cdr3_aa: CASSLPQGREQYF; j_call: TRBJ2-7; v_call: TRBV5-6
cdr3_aa: CASSEDRPPYEQYF; j_call: TRBJ2-7; v_call: TRBV6-1